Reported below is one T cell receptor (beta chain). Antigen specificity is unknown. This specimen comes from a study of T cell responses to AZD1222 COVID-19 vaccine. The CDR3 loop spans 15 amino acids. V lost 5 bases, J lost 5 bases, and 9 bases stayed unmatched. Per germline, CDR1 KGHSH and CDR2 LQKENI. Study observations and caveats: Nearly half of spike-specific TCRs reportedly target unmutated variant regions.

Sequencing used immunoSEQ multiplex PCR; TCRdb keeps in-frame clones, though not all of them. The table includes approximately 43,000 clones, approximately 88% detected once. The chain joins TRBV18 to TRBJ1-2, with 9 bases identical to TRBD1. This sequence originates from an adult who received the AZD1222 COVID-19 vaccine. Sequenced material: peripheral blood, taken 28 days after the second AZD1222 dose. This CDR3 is CASSAAGTGLYGYTF. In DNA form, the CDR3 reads TGTGCCAGCTCAGCAGCCGGGACAGGGCTATATGGCTACACCTTC.